The 31 T cell receptor beta chains reported below all come from one sample, sequenced in a study of blood T cell repertoires in COVID-19. Only in-frame clones appear in the TCRdb table, and some are missing; sequencing was by immunoSEQ multiplex PCR. The data contain 200,000 to 300,000 clones, 75% to 90% of them singletons. The sequenced sample was peripheral blood. These receptors all stem from a man aged 25 to 40 with active or convalescent COVID-19.

The genes are TRBV2 and TRBJ2-7, with 9 bases that match TRBD1. Germline CDR1 and CDR2: SNHLY and FYNNEI. The trim removed 5 bases at V and 3 bases at J, leaving 5 bases unmatched. CDR3 size: 14 residues. As DNA, the CDR3 is TGTGCCAGCAGTTCCCGGGACAGGGTCTACGAGCAGTACTTC. Residues: CASSSRDRVYEQYF.

This sequence joins TRBV10-3 and TRBJ1-2; D unclear. The CDR3 extends over 14 amino acids. Trimming took 2 bases from V and 4 from J, leaving 11 bases between them. Germline CDR1 and CDR2: ENHRY and SYGVKD. The CDR3 spells CAISEPRGPYGYTF. Here the CDR3 DNA reads TGTGCCATCAGTGAGCCCCGGGGTCCCTATGGCTACACCTTC.

V usage is TRBV9 and J usage is TRBJ1-6; D remains unclear. The length of the CDR3 is 16 residues. Germline assignment: CDR1 SGDLS and CDR2 YYNGEE. V dropped 4 bases and J dropped 6 bases, with 17 bases sitting between them. As DNA, the CDR3 is TGTGCCAGCAGCCCCGGAGGTCCCGGACCTAATTCACCCCTCCACTTT. Translating it yields CASSPGGPGPNSPLHF.

This rearrangement joins TRBV3-1 (or the pseudogene TRBV3-2) to TRBJ2-3; D perhaps matches TRBD1 (6 bases). The germline V gene encodes CDR1 LGHDT and CDR2 YNNKEL (reference sequence). The CDR3 sequence is 13 residues long. The V gene lost 3 bases and the J gene lost 8 bases, with 12 bases spanning the gap. CDR3 sequence reads: CASSQVEGGTQYF. The CDR3 DNA reads as TGTGCCAGCAGCCAGGTGGAAGGGGGTACGCAGTATTTT.

The CDR3 DNA sequence: TGCAGCGTTGAACCGGGACAGGAGGCAGATACGCAGTATTTT. This gives the protein CSVEPGQEADTQYF. The chain recombines TRBV29-1 with TRBJ2-3, with 8 bases identical to TRBD1. The trim removed 2 bases at V and 4 bases at J, leaving 5 bases unmatched. Germline V lookup: CDR1 SQVTM, CDR2 ANQGSEA. The CDR3 extends over 14 amino acids.

V and J are TRBV7-9 and TRBJ1-2; possibly TRBD1 for D (6 bases). V was cut by 1 base and J by 6 bases, with 12 bases left in between. Germline V gives CDR1 SEHNR, CDR2 FQNEAQ (reference sequence). The length of the CDR3 is 14 residues. The CDR3 DNA reads TGTGCCAGCAGCTTAGGAGGGGGTCTGGATGGCTACACCTTC. Translation gives CASSLGGGLDGYTF.

This sequence joins TRBV19 and TRBJ1-2, with D tentatively TRBD1 (5 bases). V dropped 3 bases and J dropped 3 bases, with 8 bases sitting between them. Germline V gives CDR1 LNHDA, CDR2 SQIVND (reference sequence). CDR3 length: 13 amino acids. CDR3 region: CASSIAGHYGYTF. The CDR3 coding sequence is TGTGCCAGTAGTATCGCAGGGCACTATGGCTACACCTTC.

This chain joins TRBV19 and TRBJ1-5, with 7 bases matching TRBD1. Germline V CDR1 and CDR2: LNHDA, SQIVND (reference sequence). CDR3 length equals 15 residues. V lost 4 bases, J lost 6 bases, and 9 bases stayed unmatched. The CDR3 DNA reads TGTGCCAGTAGTAACAAGGGGGCGGGTGGTCAGCCCCAGCATTTT. Protein: CASSNKGAGGQPQHF.

V gene TRBV11-2 combines with J gene TRBJ1-3; no reliable D call. Trimming took 1 base from V and 8 from J, leaving 6 bases between them. This CDR3 has 12 residues. Germline V CDR1 and CDR2: SGHAT, FQNNGV. The CDR3 DNA reads as TGTGCCAGCAGCTTAGTGGCGGACACCATATATTTT. It encodes CASSLVADTIYF. The whole variable domain, remainder taken from reference TRBV11-2 and TRBJ1-3, is EAGVAQSPRYKIIEKRQSVAFWCNPISGHATLYWYQQILGQGPKLLIQFQNNGVVDDSQLPKDRFSAERLKGVDSTLKIQPAKLEDSAVYLCASSLVADTIYFGEGSWLTVV.

The chain couples TRBV6-5 to TRBJ2-1; TRBD2 agrees at 14 bases. Per germline, CDR1 MNHEY and CDR2 SVGAGI. This CDR3 has 15 amino acids. V lost 6 bases, J lost 8 bases, and 6 bases stayed unmatched. In DNA form, the CDR3 reads TGTGCCAGCAGCAGACTAGCGGGGGGGCTCGATGAGCAGTTCTTC. Residues: CASSRLAGGLDEQFF.

The chain uses TRBV30 and TRBJ1-6, with 7 nucleotides matching TRBD1. The CDR3 consists of 15 residues. Germline CDR1 is GTSNPN and CDR2 is SVGIG (reference sequence). Trimming took 1 base from V and 7 from J; bases not matched to a gene: 7. The DNA for the CDR3 is TGTGCCTGGAGTGCCTTCGGGACAGTCAATTCACCCCTCCACTTT. Protein: CAWSAFGTVNSPLHF.

This chain joins TRBV28 and TRBJ2-3; D may be TRBD1 (5 bases). The germline V gene encodes CDR1 MDHEN and CDR2 SYDVKM. V lost 11 bases to trimming and J lost 0 bases, with 15 bases between them. The length of the CDR3 is 14 residues. In nucleotides, the CDR3 is TGTGCCCTCCAGGGCGGAGTCAGCACAGATACGCAGTATTTT. This codes for CALQGGVSTDTQYF.

The chain combines TRBV2 with TRBJ1-2, with 7 bases lining up with TRBD1. V was pared by 4 bases and J by 4 bases, with 12 bases of the junction left unmatched. The CDR3 runs to 16 residues. Germline V CDR1 and CDR2: SNHLY, FYNNEI. The CDR3 coding sequence is TGTGCCAGCAGTGTTAAGGGACAGCAACTCGTCTATGGCTACACCTTC. Protein product: CASSVKGQQLVYGYTF.

V usage is TRBV12-3 or TRBV12-4 and J usage is TRBJ2-5; D ambiguous. The V and J ends lost 3 bases and 2 bases respectively, with 7 bases between them. The CDR3 extends over 13 amino acids. CDR3: CASSFLRQETQYF. The CDR3, as DNA: TGTGCCAGCAGTTTTTTGAGGCAAGAGACCCAGTACTTC.

The V and J genes are TRBV6-6 and TRBJ1-2, with a tentative D call TRBD1 (6 bases). Trimming stripped 10 bases from V and 7 bases from J, with 19 bases between. Germline loops: CDR1 MNHNY, CDR2 SVGAGI (reference sequence). The CDR3 has 13 residues. The CDR3 loop is CAITQGFEGGYTF. In DNA form, the CDR3 reads TGTGCCATAACACAGGGTTTTGAAGGTGGCTACACCTTC.

This clone came up once. The V and J genes are TRBV5-8 and TRBJ2-5; 7 nucleotides match TRBD1. Germline V gives CDR1 SGHTS, CDR2 YDEGEE. This CDR3 region has 17 residues. The V segment lost 4 bases and the J segment 2 bases; nucleotides outside the gene matches: 14. The CDR3 sequence: CASSAYRGYQTQETQYF. For the CDR3, the DNA is TGTGCCAGCAGCGCCTACAGGGGATATCAAACGCAAGAGACCCAGTACTTC.

The chain uses TRBV7-9 and TRBJ1-2; 7 bases are shared with TRBD1. CDR1 SEHNR and CDR2 FQNEAQ come from the germline V gene (reference sequence). Germline trimming cut 4 bases from V and 7 bases from J; bases unmatched to any gene: 3. The CDR3 length is 12 residues. CDR3 amino acids: CASSWTGFGYTF. For the CDR3, the DNA is TGTGCCAGCAGCTGGACAGGATTTGGCTACACCTTC. The full variable domain, with the rest looked up from reference TRBV7-9 and TRBJ1-2, is DTGVSQNPRHKITKRGQNVTFRCDPISEHNRLYWYRQTLGQGPEFLTYFQNEAQLEKSRLLSDRFSAERPKGSFSTLEIQRTEQGDSAMYLCASSWTGFGYTFGSGTRLTVV.

This chain joins TRBV6-2 or TRBV6-3 and TRBJ1-1; tentatively, D is TRBD1 (6 bases). Trimming took 0 bases from V and 0 from J, leaving 14 bases between them. Germline values: CDR1 MNHEY, CDR2 SVGEGT. This CDR3 comprises 17 residues. CDR3 nucleotides: TGTGCCAGCAGTTACTCCGCAGGGGAGGGTTTGAACACTGAAGCTTTCTTT. Amino acid sequence: CASSYSAGEGLNTEAFF.

The genes are TRBV5-1 and TRBJ2-5; D is uncertain. Germline-derived CDR1 and CDR2 are SGHRS and YFSETQ. The CDR3 sequence is 15 residues long. The V end lost 1 base, the J end lost 0 bases, and 10 bases lay between the germline ends. The CDR3 region is CASSLYAGYQETQYF. The DNA of the CDR3 is TGCGCCAGCAGCTTGTATGCAGGATACCAAGAGACCCAGTACTTC.

This clone has more than one count but fewer than ten. J is TRBJ2-1 and V is TRBV12-5, with 7 positions matching TRBD2. The V gene's germline CDR1 is LGHNT and CDR2 FRNRAP. Trimming at V came to 8 bases and at J to 10 bases, leaving 11 bases not matched to a gene. The CDR3 runs to 13 residues. In nucleotides, the CDR3 is TGTGCTAGTACAGCGGGGCCCGGGGGGGAGCAGTTCTTC. It is translated as CASTAGPGGEQFF.

This clone has only a few counts. This chain connects TRBV27 to TRBJ1-1; D may be TRBD1 (6 bases). V lost 8 bases and J 3 bases, leaving 28 bases between the germline ends. The CDR3 is 18 residues long. Germline assignment: CDR1 MNHEY and CDR2 SMNVEV (reference sequence). The DNA for the CDR3 is TGTGCCAGCGGACCGTACGGACGCGGGGGCCAGGACTACACTGAAGCTTTCTTT. This sequence encodes CASGPYGRGGQDYTEAFF.

The rearrangement uses TRBV5-1 and TRBJ2-3; D is uncertain. Germline V CDR1 and CDR2: SGHRS, YFSETQ. The CDR3 runs 15 residues. Trimming cost V 4 bases and J 3 bases, with 15 bases left between them. CDR3 sequence reads: CASSPGARITDTQYF. The CDR3 nucleotides read TGCGCCAGCAGCCCGGGTGCTAGAATAACAGATACGCAGTATTTT. The entire variable domain, with the rest obtained from reference TRBV5-1 and TRBJ2-3, is as follows: KAGVTQTPRYLIKTRGQQVTLSCSPISGHRSVSWYQQTPGQGLQFLFEYFSETQRNKGNFPGRFSGRQFSNSRSEMNVSTLELGDSALYLCASSPGARITDTQYFGPGTRLTVL.

This chain joins TRBV9 and TRBJ2-2, with unresolved D. Trimming took off 2 bases at V and 1 base at J, with 3 bases between the two ends. The CDR3 is 13 amino acids. From germline, CDR1 is SGDLS and CDR2 YYNGEE. In nucleotides, the CDR3 is TGTGCCAGCAGCGTCGGGAACACCGGGGAGCTGTTTTTT. Translation gives CASSVGNTGELFF. Drawing the rest from reference TRBV9 and TRBJ2-2, the complete variable domain is DSGVTQTPKHLITATGQRVTLRCSPRSGDLSVYWYQQSLDQGLQFLIQYYNGEERAKGNILERFSAQQFPDLHSELNLSSLELGDSALYFCASSVGNTGELFFGEGSRLTVL.

Turning to this clone: Different DNA sequences within this sample yield the same CDR3. CDR3 in DNA: TGTGCCAGTACAGGAAGCTCCTATAATTCACCCCTCCACTTT. It is translated as CASTGSSYNSPLHF. This chain connects TRBV6-5 to TRBJ1-6; possible D gene TRBD1, 5 bases. The CDR3 has 14 amino acids. The germline gives CDR1 MNHEY, CDR2 SVGAGI. V gave up 9 bases and J gave up 0 bases, with 9 bases separating them.

The V gene is TRBV11-3, the J gene TRBJ2-3; D might be TRBD2 (6 bases). CDR1 is SGHNT, CDR2 YENEEA, per germline. The CDR3 runs 15 residues. V lost 1 base to trimming and J lost 2 bases, with 10 bases between them. CDR3 protein: CASSLGAGTTDTQYF. CDR3 DNA: TGTGCCAGCAGCTTAGGGGCGGGGACCACAGATACGCAGTATTTT.

This clone has more than one count but fewer than ten. The chain is built from TRBV5-1 and TRBJ1-1; the D gene is possibly TRBD1 (6 bases). The CDR3 loop spans 15 amino acids. V was shortened by 3 bases and J by 4 bases, with 16 bases between the two germline ends. The germline gives CDR1 SGHRS, CDR2 YFSETQ. In DNA form, the CDR3 reads TGCGCCAGCAGCTCCGGTGGGGGGGGCGTCACTGAAGCTTTCTTT. Residues: CASSSGGGGVTEAFF.

This clone has only one observation. V and J are TRBV27 and TRBJ2-7, with D perhaps TRBD2 (5 bases). This CDR3 comprises 19 residues. CDR1 MNHEY and CDR2 SMNVEV come from the germline V gene (reference sequence). Trimming took 5 bases from V and 5 from J, leaving 31 bases between them. The CDR3 nucleotides read TGTGCCAGCAGTCCCCGATACCTGACGGGAACCCCCCTTTCCCACGAGCAGTACTTC. As protein: CASSPRYLTGTPLSHEQYF.

The chain combines TRBV6-6 with TRBJ1-1, with 7 bases matching TRBD1. CDR1 is MNHNY, CDR2 SVGAGI, per germline (reference sequence). There are 12 residues in the CDR3. V lost 7 bases to trimming and J lost 4 bases; unmatched junction nucleotides: 3. CDR3 protein: CASTRQGTEAFF. CDR3 nucleotide sequence: TGTGCCAGCACCAGACAGGGCACTGAAGCTTTCTTT.

The chain is built from TRBV29-1 and TRBJ1-5, with D hard to call. This CDR3 has 13 residues. Trimming pared 4 bases from V and 1 base from J, leaving 8 bases between. Germline-derived CDR1 and CDR2 are SQVTM and ANQGSEA. The CDR3, as DNA: TGCAGCGTTGTGTCGGGGAGCAATCAGCCCCAGCATTTT. This sequence encodes CSVVSGSNQPQHF. The full variable domain, rest sourced from reference TRBV29-1 and TRBJ1-5, is SAVISQKPSRDICQRGTSLTIQCQVDSQVTMMFWYRQQPGQSLTLIATANQGSEATYESGFVIDKFPISRPNLTFSTLTVSNMSPEDSSIYLCSVVSGSNQPQHFGDGTRLSIL.

The genes are TRBV25-1 and TRBJ1-1; 9 bases fit TRBD1. The CDR3 is 12 amino acids. The germline CDR1 and CDR2 sequences are MGHDK and SYGVNS. The V and J ends lost 6 bases and 8 bases, in that order; junction bases with no gene match: 4. CDR3 DNA sequence: TGTGCCAGCAGAGACAGGGGGACCGAAGCTTTCTTT. As protein: CASRDRGTEAFF.

This chain uses TRBV20-1 with TRBJ2-7, with D perhaps matching TRBD1 (5 bases). This CDR3 has 14 amino acids. Per germline, CDR1 DFQATT and CDR2 SNEGSKA (reference sequence). V was clipped by 3 bases and J by 5 bases, with 17 bases between them. The CDR3 DNA is TGCAGTGCTAGTAGGGGTCAGGGATTCCACGAGCAGTACTTC. It translates to CSASRGQGFHEQYF.